Each of the 2 T cell receptor beta chains below was sequenced from the same sample in a study of patients and donors after allogeneic stem cell transplantation. TCRdb redid the calling of the RT-PCR reads with MiXCR, one entry per CDR3 protein. The table has fewer than 250,000 distinct CDR3 sequences, approximately 14% seen once. Sequencing used blood, either unsorted or a sorted T cell fraction (not recorded which). These receptor sequences come from a human donor who was either an allogeneic HSCT recipient or a stem cell or donor lymphocyte infusion donor (not recorded which). It is not recorded whose cells these are; they may come from a transplant donor.

In this sample, this clonotype turned up many times. This chain uses TRBV4-1 with TRBJ2-1; possibly TRBD1 for D (5 bases). This CDR3 is 15 amino acids long. In germline, CDR1 is MGHRA, CDR2 YSYEKL. V was cut by 1 base and J by 6 bases, with 13 bases left in between. The DNA of the CDR3 is TGCGCCAGCAGCCAAGGCCAGGGTTTTGGCAATGAGCAGTTCTTC. Translation: CASSQGQGFGNEQFF.

This clonotype showed up many times. The rearrangement joins TRBV12-3 or TRBV12-4 to TRBJ1-1; D may be TRBD1 (5 bases). The CDR3 extends over 14 amino acids. V gave up 4 bases and J gave up 1 base, with 10 bases separating them. The CDR3 region is CASSSSGTNTEAFF. The CDR3, as DNA: TGTGCCAGCAGTTCCTCCGGGACGAACACTGAAGCTTTCTTT.